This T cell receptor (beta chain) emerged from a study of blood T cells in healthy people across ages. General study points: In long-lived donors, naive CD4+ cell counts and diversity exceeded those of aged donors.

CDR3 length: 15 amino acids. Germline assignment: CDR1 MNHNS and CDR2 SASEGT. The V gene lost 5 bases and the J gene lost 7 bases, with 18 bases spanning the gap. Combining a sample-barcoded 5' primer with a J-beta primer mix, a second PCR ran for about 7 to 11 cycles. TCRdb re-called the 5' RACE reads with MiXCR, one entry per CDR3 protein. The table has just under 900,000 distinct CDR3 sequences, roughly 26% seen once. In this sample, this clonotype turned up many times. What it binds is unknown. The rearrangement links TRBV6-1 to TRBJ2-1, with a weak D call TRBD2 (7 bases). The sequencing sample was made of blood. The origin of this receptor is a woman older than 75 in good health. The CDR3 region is CASSTQDGGQNEQFF. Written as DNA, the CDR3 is TGTGCCAGCAGTACCCAGGACGGGGGGCAGAATGAGCAGTTCTTC.